This T cell receptor beta chain is from a study of T cell responses to AZD1222 COVID-19 vaccine. The study's findings and limits: Among vaccine-associated CD4 TCRs, coverage spanned spike, with dominance at 160-218 and 743-854. Two doses of AZD1222 preceded a rise in Spike-specific TCR breadth and depth.

Here immunoSEQ multiplex PCR was the method, and the copy in TCRdb shows in-frame clones only, minus some. The data hold fewer than 200,000 clones, with roughly nine tenths observed a single time. As regards this clone: What it recognizes is unknown.

V was clipped by 7 bases and J by 6 bases; unmatched bases: 6. The CDR3 is 13 amino acids. Germline loops: CDR1 LGHDT, CDR2 YNNKEL (reference sequence). Sequences were derived from peripheral blood, sampled 28 days after the second dose of the MenACWY control vaccine. The gene calls are TRBV3-1 (or the pseudogene TRBV3-2) and TRBJ2-1, with TRBD2 identical over 7 bases. The sequence was collected from an adult who received the MenACWY meningococcal vaccine as a control. The CDR3: CASNSGLGNEQFF. The CDR3 DNA reads as TGTGCCAGCAACTCTGGACTAGGCAATGAGCAGTTCTTC.